What follows describes a single T cell receptor (beta chain). Antigen specificity is unknown. The sample comes from a study of cytomegalovirus exposure and HLA in healthy donors. The V and J ends lost 6 bases and 4 bases respectively, with 19 bases between them. Germline-derived CDR1 and CDR2 are LNHDA and SQIVND (reference sequence). The CDR3 contains 15 residues. Study-wide points: For most TCR beta V segments, an earlier analysis put the productive rate at about 87% or about 30% of the time. The later analysis indicated that the majority of CMV-associated TCR beta chains appeared HLA-restricted. The investigators catalogued about 170 TCR beta chains as cytomegalovirus-associated.

Use of 60 Vbeta and 13 Jbeta primers characterized the PCR. Produced via immunoSEQ multiplex PCR; TCRdb's table is partial and in-frame only. The sample consists of 100,000 to 150,000 clones, 80% of them appearing once. Sequencing input: PBMCs. This chain joins TRBV19 and TRBJ2-7; weak D call: TRBD1 (6 bases). The TCR comes from a woman in her forties in good health and CMV-seronegative. The CDR3 is CASSRTANAVYEQYF. CDR3 sequence (DNA): TGTGCCAGTAGCCGGACAGCGAATGCAGTTTACGAGCAGTACTTC. Supplemented by reference TRBV19 and TRBJ2-7, the full variable domain reads DGGITQSPKYLFRKEGQNVTLSCEQNLNHDAMYWYRQDPGQGLRLIYYSQIVNDFQKGDIAEGYSVSREKKESFPLTVTSAQKNPTAFYLCASSRTANAVYEQYFGPGTRLTVT.